This entry concerns a single T cell receptor beta chain. With 60 Vbeta and 13 Jbeta primers, the PCR was carried out. Here immunoSEQ multiplex PCR was the method, and the copy in TCRdb shows in-frame clones only, minus some. The sample includes 130,000 to 150,000 clones, roughly 78% of them seen just once. This sample is drawn from a study of cytomegalovirus exposure and HLA in healthy donors. V shed 2 bases, J shed 4 bases, and the junction held 4 bases outside the gene matches. The CDR3 has 15 amino acids. The germline gives CDR1 MDHEN, CDR2 SYDVKM. The sample consisted of PBMCs. This TCR was sampled from a man aged 40-55 years in good health and CMV-seropositive. J is TRBJ1-5 and V is TRBV28; 8 bases are a match to TRBD1. Written as DNA, the CDR3 is TGTGCCAGCAGTTTAGGACAGGGTAGTAATCAGCCCCAGCATTTT. This sequence encodes CASSLGQGSNQPQHF.